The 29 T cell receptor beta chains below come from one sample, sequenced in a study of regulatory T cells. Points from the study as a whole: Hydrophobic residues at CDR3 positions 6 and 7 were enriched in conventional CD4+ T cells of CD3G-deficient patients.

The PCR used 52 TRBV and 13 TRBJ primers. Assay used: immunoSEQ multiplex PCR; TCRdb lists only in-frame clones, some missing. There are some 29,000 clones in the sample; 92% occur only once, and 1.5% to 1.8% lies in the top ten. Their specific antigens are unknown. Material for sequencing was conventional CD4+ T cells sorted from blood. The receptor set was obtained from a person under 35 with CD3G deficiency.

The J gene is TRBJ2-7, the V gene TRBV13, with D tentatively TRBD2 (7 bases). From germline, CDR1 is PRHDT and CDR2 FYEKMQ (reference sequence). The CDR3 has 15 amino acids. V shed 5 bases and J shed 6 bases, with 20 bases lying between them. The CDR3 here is CASSKNRRGPAEQYF. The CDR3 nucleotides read TGTGCCAGCAGCAAAAACCGGCGGGGGCCCGCCGAGCAGTACTTC. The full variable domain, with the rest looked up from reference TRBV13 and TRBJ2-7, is AAGVIQSPRHLIKEKRETATLKCYPIPRHDTVYWYQQGPGQDPQFLISFYEKMQSDKGSIPDRFSAQQFSDYHSELNMSSLELGDSALYFCASSKNRRGPAEQYFGPGTRLTVT.

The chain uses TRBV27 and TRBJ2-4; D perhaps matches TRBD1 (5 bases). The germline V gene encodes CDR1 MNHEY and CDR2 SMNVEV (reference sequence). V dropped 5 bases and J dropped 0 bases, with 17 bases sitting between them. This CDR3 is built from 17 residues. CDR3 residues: CASSNSGSRTAKNIQYF. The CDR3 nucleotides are TGTGCCAGCAGTAACTCAGGGTCACGGACAGCCAAAAACATTCAGTACTTC.

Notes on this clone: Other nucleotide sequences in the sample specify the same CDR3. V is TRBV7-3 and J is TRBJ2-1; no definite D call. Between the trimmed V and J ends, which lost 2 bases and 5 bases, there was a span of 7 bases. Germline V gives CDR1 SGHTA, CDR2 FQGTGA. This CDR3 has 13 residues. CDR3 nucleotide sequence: TGTGCCAGCAGCTTAGGGCCGAACAATGAGCAGTTCTTC. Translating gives CASSLGPNNEQFF.

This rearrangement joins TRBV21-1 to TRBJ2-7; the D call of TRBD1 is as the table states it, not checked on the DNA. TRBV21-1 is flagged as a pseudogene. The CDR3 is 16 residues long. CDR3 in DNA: TGTGCCAGCAGCCGGGGTAGGGGGTGGGACTCCTACGAGCAGTACTTC. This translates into CASSRGRGWDSYEQYF.

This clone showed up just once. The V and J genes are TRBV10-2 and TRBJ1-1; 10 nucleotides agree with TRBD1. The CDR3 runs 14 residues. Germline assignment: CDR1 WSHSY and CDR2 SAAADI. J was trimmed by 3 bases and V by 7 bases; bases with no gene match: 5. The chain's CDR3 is CASTPDRGHTEAFF. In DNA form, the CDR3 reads TGCGCCAGCACTCCCGACAGGGGGCACACTGAAGCTTTCTTT.

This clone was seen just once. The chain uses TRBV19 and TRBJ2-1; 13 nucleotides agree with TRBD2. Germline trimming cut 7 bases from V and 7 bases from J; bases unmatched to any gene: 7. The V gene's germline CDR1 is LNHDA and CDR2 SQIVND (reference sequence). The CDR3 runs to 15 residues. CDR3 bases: TGTGCCAGTACCCGGACTAGCGGGAGTCCAAATGAGCAGTTCTTC. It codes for CASTRTSGSPNEQFF.

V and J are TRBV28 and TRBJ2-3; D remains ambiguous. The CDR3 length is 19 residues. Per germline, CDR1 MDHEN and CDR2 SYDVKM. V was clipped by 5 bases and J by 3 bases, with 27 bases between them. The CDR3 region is CASSPPLSTTPHLTDTQYF. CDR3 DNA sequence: TGTGCCAGCAGTCCTCCTCTTAGCACCACACCCCATTTAACAGATACGCAGTATTTT. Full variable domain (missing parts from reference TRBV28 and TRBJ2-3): DVKVTQSSRYLVKRTGEKVFLECVQDMDHENMFWYRQDPGLGLRLIYFSYDVKMKEKGDIPEGYSVSREKKERFSLILESASTNQTSMYLCASSPPLSTTPHLTDTQYFGPGTRLTVL.

In nucleotides, the CDR3 is TGTGCCAGCAGCTTGGCCGGCAGCAACTATGGCTACACCTTC. Translation gives CASSLAGSNYGYTF. This rearrangement joins TRBV5-4 to TRBJ1-2; D uncertain. This CDR3 has 14 amino acids. Trimming pared 0 bases from V and 2 bases from J, leaving 8 bases between. CDR1 is SGHNT and CDR2 is YYREEE in the germline V gene (reference sequence).

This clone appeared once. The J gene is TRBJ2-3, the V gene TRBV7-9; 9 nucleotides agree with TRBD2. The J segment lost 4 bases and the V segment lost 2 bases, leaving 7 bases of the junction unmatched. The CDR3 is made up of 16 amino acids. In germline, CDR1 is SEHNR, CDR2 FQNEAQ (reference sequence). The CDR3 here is CASSLRRGGHADTQYF. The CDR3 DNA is TGTGCCAGCAGCTTAAGGCGGGGGGGCCACGCAGATACGCAGTATTTT. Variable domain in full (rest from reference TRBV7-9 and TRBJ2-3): DTGVSQNPRHKITKRGQNVTFRCDPISEHNRLYWYRQTLGQGPEFLTYFQNEAQLEKSRLLSDRFSAERPKGSFSTLEIQRTEQGDSAMYLCASSLRRGGHADTQYFGPGTRLTVL.

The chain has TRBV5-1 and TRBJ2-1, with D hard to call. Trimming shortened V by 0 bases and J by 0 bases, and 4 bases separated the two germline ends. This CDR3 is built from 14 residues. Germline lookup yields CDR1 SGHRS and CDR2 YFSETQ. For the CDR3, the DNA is TGCGCCAGCAGCTTGGGGAACTCCTACAATGAGCAGTTCTTC. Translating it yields CASSLGNSYNEQFF.

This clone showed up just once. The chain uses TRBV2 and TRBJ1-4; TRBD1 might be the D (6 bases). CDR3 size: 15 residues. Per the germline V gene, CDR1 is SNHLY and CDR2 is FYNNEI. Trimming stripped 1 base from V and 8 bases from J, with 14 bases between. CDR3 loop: CASSEGGGLKEKLFF. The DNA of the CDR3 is TGTGCCAGCAGTGAAGGGGGGGGGCTTAAAGAAAAACTGTTTTTT.

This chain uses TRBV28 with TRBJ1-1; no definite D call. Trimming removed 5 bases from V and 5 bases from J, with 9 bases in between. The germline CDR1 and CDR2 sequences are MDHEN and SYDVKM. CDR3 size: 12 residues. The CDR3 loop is CASSTSATEAFF. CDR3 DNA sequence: TGTGCCAGCAGTACCAGTGCGACTGAAGCTTTCTTT. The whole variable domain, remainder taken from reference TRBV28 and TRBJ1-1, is DVKVTQSSRYLVKRTGEKVFLECVQDMDHENMFWYRQDPGLGLRLIYFSYDVKMKEKGDIPEGYSVSREKKERFSLILESASTNQTSMYLCASSTSATEAFFGQGTRLTVV.

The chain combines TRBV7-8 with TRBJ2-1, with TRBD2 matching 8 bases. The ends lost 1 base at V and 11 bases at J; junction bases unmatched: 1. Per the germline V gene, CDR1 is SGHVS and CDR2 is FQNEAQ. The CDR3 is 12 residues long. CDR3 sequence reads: CASSLGGGQQFF. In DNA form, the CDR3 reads TGTGCCAGCAGCTTAGGCGGGGGGCAGCAGTTCTTC.

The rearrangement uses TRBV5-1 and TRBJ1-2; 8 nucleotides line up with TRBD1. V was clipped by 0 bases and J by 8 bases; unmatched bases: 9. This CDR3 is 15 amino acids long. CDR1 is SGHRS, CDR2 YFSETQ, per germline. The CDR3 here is CASSLAAGGLDGYTF. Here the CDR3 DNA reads TGCGCCAGCAGCTTGGCTGCAGGGGGCCTTGACGGCTACACCTTC.

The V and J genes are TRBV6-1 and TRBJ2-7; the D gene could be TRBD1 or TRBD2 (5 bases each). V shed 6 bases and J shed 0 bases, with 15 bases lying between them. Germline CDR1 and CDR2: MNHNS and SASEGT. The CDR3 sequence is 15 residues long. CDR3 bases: TGTGCCAGCAGCCCCGGGACGGGGACCTCCTACGAGCAGTACTTC. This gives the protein CASSPGTGTSYEQYF.

The chain's CDR3 is CASSLGQGRRMNTEAFF. The CDR3 nucleotides read TGTGCCAGTAGTTTAGGACAGGGGCGTCGCATGAACACTGAAGCTTTCTTT. The chain joins TRBV19 to TRBJ1-1; TRBD1 agrees at 9 bases. This CDR3 is built from 17 residues. The germline gives CDR1 LNHDA, CDR2 SQIVND (reference sequence). After removal of 5 bases from V and 0 bases from J, the junction contained 10 bases not matched to a gene. The full variable domain, its missing parts supplied by reference TRBV19 and TRBJ1-1, is DGGITQSPKYLFRKEGQNVTLSCEQNLNHDAMYWYRQDPGQGLRLIYYSQIVNDFQKGDIAEGYSVSREKKESFPLTVTSAQKNPTAFYLCASSLGQGRRMNTEAFFGQGTRLTVV.

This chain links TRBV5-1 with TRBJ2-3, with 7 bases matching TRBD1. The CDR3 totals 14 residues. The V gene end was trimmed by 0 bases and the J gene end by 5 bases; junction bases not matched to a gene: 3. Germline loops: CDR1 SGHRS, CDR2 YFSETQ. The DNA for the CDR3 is TGCGCCAGCAGCTTGGAAGGGGGCCTAGATACGCAGTATTTT. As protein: CASSLEGGLDTQYF.

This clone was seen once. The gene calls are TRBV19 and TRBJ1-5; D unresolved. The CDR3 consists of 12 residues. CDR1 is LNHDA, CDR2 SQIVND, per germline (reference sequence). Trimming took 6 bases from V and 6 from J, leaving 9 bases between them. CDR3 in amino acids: CASSWLFQPQHF. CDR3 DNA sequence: TGTGCCAGTAGCTGGTTGTTTCAGCCCCAGCATTTT.

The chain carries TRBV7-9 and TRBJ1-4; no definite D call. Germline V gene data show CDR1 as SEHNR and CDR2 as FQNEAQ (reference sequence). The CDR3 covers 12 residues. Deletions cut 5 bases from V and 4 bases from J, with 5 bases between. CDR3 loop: CASSGNNEKLFF. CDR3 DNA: TGTGCCAGCAGCGGTAATAATGAAAAACTGTTTTTT. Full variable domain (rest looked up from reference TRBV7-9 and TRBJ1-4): DTGVSQNPRHKITKRGQNVTFRCDPISEHNRLYWYRQTLGQGPEFLTYFQNEAQLEKSRLLSDRFSAERPKGSFSTLEIQRTEQGDSAMYLCASSGNNEKLFFGSGTQLSVL.

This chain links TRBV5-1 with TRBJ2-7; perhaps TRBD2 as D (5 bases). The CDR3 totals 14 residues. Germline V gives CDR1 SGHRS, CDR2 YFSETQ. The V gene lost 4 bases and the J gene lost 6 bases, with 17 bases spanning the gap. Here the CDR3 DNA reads TGCGCCAGCAGCCCGACGGCCGGGGTTGGCGAGCAGTACTTC. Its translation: CASSPTAGVGEQYF.

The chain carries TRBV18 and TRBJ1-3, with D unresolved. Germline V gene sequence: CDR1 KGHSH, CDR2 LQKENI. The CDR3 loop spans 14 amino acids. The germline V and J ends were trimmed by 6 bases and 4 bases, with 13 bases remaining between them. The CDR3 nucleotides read TGTGCCAGCTCCCCCGCGTTGGAGGGAAACACCATATATTTT. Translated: CASSPALEGNTIYF. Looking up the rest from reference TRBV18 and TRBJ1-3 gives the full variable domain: NAGVMQNPRHLVRRRGQEARLRCSPMKGHSHVYWYRQLPEEGLKFMVYLQKENIIDESGMPKERFSAEFPKEGPSILRIQQVVRGDSAAYFCASSPALEGNTIYFGEGSWLTVV.

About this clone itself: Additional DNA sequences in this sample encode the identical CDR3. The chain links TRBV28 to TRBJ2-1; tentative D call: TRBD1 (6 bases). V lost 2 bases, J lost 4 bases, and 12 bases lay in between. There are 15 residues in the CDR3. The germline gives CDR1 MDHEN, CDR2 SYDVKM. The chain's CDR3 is CASSLVGAGYNEQFF. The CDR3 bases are TGTGCCAGCAGTTTAGTGGGGGCGGGTTACAATGAGCAGTTCTTC.

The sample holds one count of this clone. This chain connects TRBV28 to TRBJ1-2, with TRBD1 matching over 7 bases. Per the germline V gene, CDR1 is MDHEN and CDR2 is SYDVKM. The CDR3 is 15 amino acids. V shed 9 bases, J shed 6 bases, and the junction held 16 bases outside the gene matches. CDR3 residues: CASGEQGKLVHGYTF. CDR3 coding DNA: TGTGCCAGTGGCGAACAGGGGAAACTCGTGCATGGCTACACCTTC.

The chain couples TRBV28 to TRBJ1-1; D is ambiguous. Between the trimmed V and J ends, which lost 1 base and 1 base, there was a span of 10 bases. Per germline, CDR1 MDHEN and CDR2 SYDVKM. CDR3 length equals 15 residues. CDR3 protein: CASSLFGSANTEAFF. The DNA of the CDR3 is TGTGCCAGCAGTTTATTCGGATCAGCGAACACTGAAGCTTTCTTT.

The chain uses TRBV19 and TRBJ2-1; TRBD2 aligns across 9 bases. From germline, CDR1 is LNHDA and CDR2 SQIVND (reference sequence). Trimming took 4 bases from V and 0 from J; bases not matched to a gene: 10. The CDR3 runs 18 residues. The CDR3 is CASSKGGGRGDSYNEQFF. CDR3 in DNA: TGTGCCAGTAGTAAGGGAGGCGGGAGGGGGGACTCCTACAATGAGCAGTTCTTC.

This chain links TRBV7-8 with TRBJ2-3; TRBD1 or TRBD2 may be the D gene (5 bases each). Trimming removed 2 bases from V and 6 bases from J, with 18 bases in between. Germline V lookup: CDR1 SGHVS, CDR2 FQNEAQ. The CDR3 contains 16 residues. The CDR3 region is CASSLQAARGADTQYF. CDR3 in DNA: TGTGCCAGCAGCTTACAGGCGGCCCGAGGGGCGGATACGCAGTATTTT. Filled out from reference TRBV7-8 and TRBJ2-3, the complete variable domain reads GAGVSQSPRYKVAKRGQDVALRCDPISGHVSLFWYQQALGQGPEFLTYFQNEAQLDKSGLPSDRFFAERPEGSVSTLKIQRTQQEDSAVYLCASSLQAARGADTQYFGPGTRLTVL.

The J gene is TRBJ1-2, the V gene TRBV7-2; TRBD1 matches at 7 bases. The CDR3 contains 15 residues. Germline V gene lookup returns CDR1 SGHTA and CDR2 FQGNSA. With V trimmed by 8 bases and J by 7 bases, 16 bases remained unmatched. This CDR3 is CASGSFTGVSGGYTF. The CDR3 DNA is TGTGCCAGCGGCTCCTTTACAGGGGTATCAGGTGGCTACACCTTC.

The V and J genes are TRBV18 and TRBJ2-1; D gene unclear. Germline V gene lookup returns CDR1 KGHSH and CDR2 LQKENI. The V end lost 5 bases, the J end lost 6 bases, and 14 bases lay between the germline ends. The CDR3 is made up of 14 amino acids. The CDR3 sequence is CASSNPTYGNEQFF. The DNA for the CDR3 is TGTGCCAGCTCAAACCCGACTTACGGCAATGAGCAGTTCTTC.

CDR3 coding DNA: TGCGCCAGCAGCTCGGGACAGTATCCCTACAATGAGCAGTTCTTC. Encoded protein: CASSSGQYPYNEQFF. The chain uses TRBV5-1 and TRBJ2-1, with 7 bases aligning to TRBD1. This CDR3 has 15 residues. CDR1 is SGHRS and CDR2 is YFSETQ in the germline V gene. V was clipped by 3 bases and J by 2 bases; unmatched bases: 5.